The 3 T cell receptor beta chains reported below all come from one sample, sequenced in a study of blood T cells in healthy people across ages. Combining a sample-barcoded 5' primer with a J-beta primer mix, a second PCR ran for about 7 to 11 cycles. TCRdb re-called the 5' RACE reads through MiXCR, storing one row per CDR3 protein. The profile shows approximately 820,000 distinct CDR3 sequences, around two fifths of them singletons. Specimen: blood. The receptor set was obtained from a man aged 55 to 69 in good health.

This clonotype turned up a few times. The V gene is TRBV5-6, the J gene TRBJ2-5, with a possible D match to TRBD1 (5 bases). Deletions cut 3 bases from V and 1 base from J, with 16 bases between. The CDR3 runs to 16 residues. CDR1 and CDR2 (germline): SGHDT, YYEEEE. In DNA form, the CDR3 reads TGTGCCAGCAGCTCACTCGTAAGGGGCCTCCAAGAGACCCAGTACTTC. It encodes CASSSLVRGLQETQYF.

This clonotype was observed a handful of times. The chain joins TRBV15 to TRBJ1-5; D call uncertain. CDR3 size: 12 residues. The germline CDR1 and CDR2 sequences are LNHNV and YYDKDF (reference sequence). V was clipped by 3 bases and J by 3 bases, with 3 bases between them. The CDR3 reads CATSSANQPQHF. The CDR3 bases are TGTGCCACCAGCAGTGCCAATCAGCCCCAGCATTTT.

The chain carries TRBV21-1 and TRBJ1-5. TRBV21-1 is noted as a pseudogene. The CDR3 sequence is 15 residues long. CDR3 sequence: CASSKEQKYYQPQHF. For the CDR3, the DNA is TGTGCCAGCAGCAAGGAACAGAAATATTATCAGCCCCAGCATTTT.